The source of this T cell receptor beta chain is a study of spatial heterogeneity in lung cancer. This clonotype has ten or more counts. Time point: blood at routine non-recurrence follow-up after resection. Sequencing was performed on whole RNA extracted from tumor and nontumor lung tissue, or from frozen PBMC, and the material was left unsorted. Germline-derived CDR1 and CDR2 are ENHRY and SYGVKD. The CDR3 loop spans 16 amino acids. Deletions cut 0 bases from V and 7 bases from J, with 13 bases between. The library protocol tagged each TCR cDNA with a unique molecular identifier. Using its own MiXCR run on the 5' RACE reads, TCRdb lists one record per CDR3 protein. The data contain about 52,000 distinct CDR3 sequences, roughly 7.4% of them seen just once; the ten biggest clones take up about a third.

The material was PBMCs, obtained at follow-up. This clonotype was sampled from a female donor with early-stage non-small cell lung cancer. V is TRBV10-3 and J is TRBJ1-6, with D possibly TRBD1 on 5 matching bases. The chain's CDR3 is CAISESGGSMNSPLHF. The CDR3, as DNA: TGTGCCATCAGTGAGTCGGGGGGAAGTATGAATTCACCCCTCCACTTT.